This passage covers 32 T cell receptor beta chains from one sample sequenced in a study of human T cells and chemical hapten exposure. Time point denoted: patch test 2, 6 weeks after DPC sensitization. The treatment: therapeutic diphenylcyclopropenone sensitization with weekly scalp DPC. From the RACE reads, TCRdb called clonotypes with MiXCR, one entry per CDR3 protein. The table records about 84,000 distinct CDR3 sequences, about 10% of them present only once. Sequenced material: whole blood, taken in connection with sensitization to the hapten diphenylcyclopropenone (DPC). The receptors stem from a woman in her forties or fifties with alopecia areata. Some clones in this sample may be carry-over from other donors' samples.

This clonotype came up many times. The rearrangement joins TRBV7-9 to TRBJ2-1, with 10 positions matching TRBD2. The CDR3 length is 17 residues. CDR1 is SEHNR, CDR2 FQNEAQ, per germline (reference sequence). V lost 5 bases and J lost 7; bases outside the gene matches: 14. The CDR3 loop reads CASSPGLSGRGRNEQFF. CDR3 bases: TGTGCCAGCAGCCCCGGCCTAAGCGGGAGGGGCAGGAATGAGCAGTTCTTC.

The table lists this clonotype with a few counts. The chain uses TRBV5-4 and TRBJ2-7; D perhaps matches TRBD1 (5 bases). The germline V gene encodes CDR1 SGHNT and CDR2 YYREEE (reference sequence). This CDR3 contains 12 residues. Deletions cut 4 bases from V and 4 bases from J, with 9 bases between. The CDR3 nucleotides read TGTGCCAGCAGCCGTGACAGATACGAGCAGTACTTC. The encoded protein is CASSRDRYEQYF. The variable domain in full, with the rest retrieved from reference TRBV5-4 and TRBJ2-7, is ETGVTQSPTHLIKTRGQQVTLRCSSQSGHNTVSWYQQALGQGPQFIFQYYREEENGRGNFPPRFSGLQFPNYSSELNVNALELDDSALYLCASSRDRYEQYFGPGTRLTVT.

The rearrangement joins TRBV28 to TRBJ1-2; 7 bases are shared with TRBD1. Germline V gene data show CDR1 as MDHEN and CDR2 as SYDVKM. With V trimmed by 5 bases and J by 4 bases, 4 bases remained unmatched. This CDR3 spans 13 amino acids. The CDR3 DNA reads as TGTGCCAGCAGTGAGGGGGCGGGCTATGGCTACACCTTC. The encoded protein is CASSEGAGYGYTF.

This clonotype turned up a few times. The chain recombines TRBV14 with TRBJ1-3, with no clear D. Trimming took 4 bases from V and 2 from J, leaving 18 bases between them. This CDR3 has 17 amino acids. Germline-derived CDR1 and CDR2 are SGHDN and FVKESK. The CDR3 DNA follows: TGTGCCAGCAGCCCCCTCTCCGGGAGTAGGGCTGGAAACACCATATATTTT. It translates to CASSPLSGSRAGNTIYF. The full variable domain, with the rest looked up from reference TRBV14 and TRBJ1-3, is EAGVTQFPSHSVIEKGQTVTLRCDPISGHDNLYWYRRVMGKEIKFLLHFVKESKQDESGMPNNRFLAERTGGTYSTLKVQPAELEDSGVYFCASSPLSGSRAGNTIYFGEGSWLTVV.

The chain has TRBV27 and TRBJ1-5, with a tentative D call TRBD1 (6 bases). Trimming left V 6 bases short and J 5 bases short, with 20 bases between. CDR3 length equals 16 residues. The germline V gene encodes CDR1 MNHEY and CDR2 SMNVEV (reference sequence). The CDR3 region is CASRLSGQQNYQPQHF. The CDR3 DNA reads TGTGCCAGCAGACTTTCGGGACAACAGAATTATCAGCCCCAGCATTTT.

The rearrangement links TRBV4-2 to TRBJ1-4, with 8 bases that match TRBD1. The V and J ends lost 4 bases and 8 bases, in that order; junction bases with no gene match: 9. Per germline, CDR1 LGHNA and CDR2 YNFKEQ. CDR3 length: 15 residues. DNA for the CDR3: TGTGCCAGCAGCCTTCCGGGACAGGCCGGCGAAAAACTGTTTTTT. It codes for CASSLPGQAGEKLFF.

This clonotype was found a few times. CDR3: CASSGGTGYYEQYF. In DNA form, the CDR3 reads TGTGCCAGCAGTGGGGGGACAGGATACTACGAGCAGTACTTC. This chain joins TRBV28 and TRBJ2-7; 8 nucleotides line up with TRBD1. Looked up from germline, CDR1 is MDHEN and CDR2 is SYDVKM. The CDR3 is 14 amino acids. The V and J ends lost 5 bases and 3 bases, in that order; junction bases with no gene match: 6.

This clonotype was seen only a few times. The chain combines TRBV28 with TRBJ2-7; the D call may be TRBD1 or TRBD2 (6 bases each). The germline V gene has CDR1 MDHEN and CDR2 SYDVKM. This CDR3 has 14 amino acids. V gave up 6 bases and J gave up 4 bases, with 16 bases separating them. CDR3 in DNA: TGTGCCAGCAGCCTCCGGGGGCGAGGATACGAGCAGTACTTC. It encodes CASSLRGRGYEQYF.

The sample holds a few counts of this clonotype. The chain couples TRBV19 to TRBJ2-4, with D perhaps TRBD1 (6 bases). Germline CDR1 reads LNHDA; CDR2 reads SQIVND (reference sequence). The V and J ends lost 5 bases and 4 bases respectively, with 12 bases between them. The length of the CDR3 is 14 residues. CDR3 sequence (DNA): TGTGCCAGTAGTTTGGGACACGATAAAAACATTCAGTACTTC. Residues: CASSLGHDKNIQYF. Full variable domain (rest looked up from reference TRBV19 and TRBJ2-4): DGGITQSPKYLFRKEGQNVTLSCEQNLNHDAMYWYRQDPGQGLRLIYYSQIVNDFQKGDIAEGYSVSREKKESFPLTVTSAQKNPTAFYLCASSLGHDKNIQYFGAGTRLSVL.

V is TRBV6-6 and J is TRBJ2-3, with 11 bases that match TRBD2. Germline CDR1 is MNHNY and CDR2 is SVGAGI (reference sequence). V dropped 0 bases and J dropped 13; count of bases not matched to a gene: 6. This CDR3 is 14 amino acids long. The DNA of the CDR3 is TGTGCCAGCAGTTACTCGTCTAGCGGGAGGCCCGAGTATTTT. It translates to CASSYSSSGRPEYF.

The chain links TRBV30 to TRBJ2-6; D is unclear. In germline, CDR1 is GTSNPN, CDR2 SVGIG (reference sequence). Trimming cost V 0 bases and J 0 bases, with 15 bases left between them. This CDR3 has 18 amino acids. CDR3 bases: TGTGCCTGGAGTGTACGTACACGTCAGAACTCTGGGGCCAACGTCCTGACTTTC. Translating gives CAWSVRTRQNSGANVLTF.

This clonotype appeared a few times. The chain uses TRBV20-1 and TRBJ1-2; D gene uncertain. This CDR3 has 13 residues. Between the trimmed V and J ends, which lost 1 base and 8 bases, there was a span of 14 bases. Germline CDR1 and CDR2: DFQATT and SNEGSKA (reference sequence). CDR3: CSARVGVIEGYTF. CDR3 nucleotide sequence: TGCAGTGCTAGAGTCGGGGTTATTGAGGGCTACACCTTC.

In its sample, this clonotype was seen many times. The rearrangement links TRBV5-5 to TRBJ1-5, with a weak D call TRBD1 (5 bases). The CDR3 is 16 residues long. Germline loops: CDR1 SGHKS, CDR2 YYEKEE (reference sequence). Trimming removed 4 bases from V and 0 bases from J, with 14 bases in between. The CDR3 DNA sequence: TGTGCCAGCAGCGTTGTGTGGGGCGATAGCAATCAGCCCCAGCATTTT. This translates into CASSVVWGDSNQPQHF.

This clonotype was recorded at least ten times. The rearrangement links TRBV6-5 to TRBJ2-7; 12 nucleotides agree with TRBD1. The CDR3 runs 15 residues. V dropped 5 bases and J dropped 6; count of bases not matched to a gene: 8. Looked up from germline, CDR1 is MNHEY and CDR2 is SVGAGI. In nucleotides, the CDR3 is TGTGCCAGCAGTCCCGTGGGGACAGGGGGCGGCGAGCAGTACTTC. Its translation: CASSPVGTGGGEQYF.

The rearrangement uses TRBV28 and TRBJ1-5; D is unresolved. CDR1 is MDHEN, CDR2 SYDVKM, per germline. Trimming removed 5 bases at V and 3 bases at J, with 5 bases between. The CDR3 sequence is 12 residues long. The CDR3 is CASSLNNQPQHF. CDR3 sequence (DNA): TGTGCCAGCAGTCTGAACAATCAGCCCCAGCATTTT.

The genes are TRBV7-2 and TRBJ1-1, with D unclear. V lost 7 bases and J 3 bases, leaving 12 bases between the germline ends. The CDR3 is 13 residues long. Per the germline V gene, CDR1 is SGHTA and CDR2 is FQGNSA. The CDR3 region is CASTLELHTEAFF. CDR3 coding DNA: TGTGCCAGCACCCTAGAGTTACACACTGAAGCTTTCTTT. Drawing the rest from reference TRBV7-2 and TRBJ1-1, the complete variable domain is GAGVSQSPSNKVTEKGKDVELRCDPISGHTALYWYRQSLGQGLEFLIYFQGNSAPDKSGLPSDRFSAERTGGSVSTLTIQRTQQEDSAVYLCASTLELHTEAFFGQGTRLTVV.

The table lists this clonotype with many counts. The V gene is TRBV5-1, the J gene TRBJ2-1; D is possibly TRBD2 (6 bases). V was trimmed by 2 bases and J by 7 bases, leaving 10 bases between them. The length of the CDR3 is 13 residues. Germline loops: CDR1 SGHRS, CDR2 YFSETQ. CDR3 coding DNA: TGCGCCAGCAGCTTTGTGGCGGGGAATGAGCAGTTCTTC. Amino acid sequence: CASSFVAGNEQFF.

The sample holds many counts of this clonotype. The chain is built from TRBV27 and TRBJ2-7, with 12 bases that match TRBD2. CDR1 and CDR2 (germline): MNHEY, SMNVEV (reference sequence). Trimming at V came to 4 bases and at J to 3 bases, leaving 4 bases not matched to a gene. The CDR3 runs to 15 residues. The CDR3 sequence: CASSSRTSGDYEQYF. CDR3 sequence (DNA): TGTGCCAGCAGTTCGAGGACTAGCGGGGACTACGAGCAGTACTTC.

In this sample, this clonotype turned up many times. This chain connects TRBV7-9 to TRBJ2-1; 8 nucleotides agree with TRBD2. The germline V gene has CDR1 SEHNR and CDR2 FQNEAQ (reference sequence). The CDR3 runs 15 residues. J gave up 9 bases and V 2 bases, and 9 bases lay outside the gene matches. CDR3 protein: CASSLTGGPFTEQFF. As DNA, the CDR3 is TGTGCCAGCAGCTTAACGGGAGGGCCTTTTACTGAGCAGTTCTTC. Full variable domain (outside the CDR3, taken from reference TRBV7-9 and TRBJ2-1): DTGVSQNPRHKITKRGQNVTFRCDPISEHNRLYWYRQTLGQGPEFLTYFQNEAQLEKSRLLSDRFSAERPKGSFSTLEIQRTEQGDSAMYLCASSLTGGPFTEQFFGPGTRLTVL.

The rearrangement links TRBV7-2 to TRBJ1-1, with D unclear. Trimming left V 2 bases short and J 2 bases short, with 6 bases between. The CDR3 is made up of 13 amino acids. Germline loops: CDR1 SGHTA, CDR2 FQGNSA. The CDR3 sequence: CASSLHRNTEAFF. DNA of the CDR3: TGTGCCAGCAGCTTACACAGAAACACTGAAGCTTTCTTT.

Only a few counts were recorded for this clonotype. The chain has TRBV7-8 and TRBJ2-7; unclear D gene. V was clipped by 2 bases and J by 0 bases, with 11 bases between them. This CDR3 comprises 15 residues. Germline CDR1 is SGHVS and CDR2 is FQNEAQ. CDR3 DNA sequence: TGTGCCAGCAGCTTACAGGCAACCAGCTCCTACGAGCAGTACTTC. This translates into CASSLQATSSYEQYF.

This clonotype was seen ten or more times. The chain has TRBV29-1 and TRBJ2-5; 10 positions match TRBD2. This CDR3 has 13 amino acids. Looked up from germline, CDR1 is SQVTM and CDR2 is ANQGSEA. The junction had 7 bases not matched to a gene; V was cut back by 7 bases and J by 5 bases. The CDR3 region has the DNA TGCAGCGCACAGGGACTAGCGACGGAGACCCAGTACTTC. This encodes CSAQGLATETQYF.

This clonotype was detected only a few times. This chain connects TRBV5-1 to TRBJ2-2; 7 nucleotides line up with TRBD1. The CDR3 length is 15 residues. Trimming removed 4 bases from V and 4 bases from J; junction bases left unmatched: 7. Germline V gene lookup returns CDR1 SGHRS and CDR2 YFSETQ. CDR3 sequence reads: CASSPGTERTGELFF. DNA for the CDR3: TGCGCCAGCAGCCCGGGGACAGAACGCACCGGGGAGCTGTTTTTT. Together with reference TRBV5-1 and TRBJ2-2, the CDR3 gives the full variable domain: KAGVTQTPRYLIKTRGQQVTLSCSPISGHRSVSWYQQTPGQGLQFLFEYFSETQRNKGNFPGRFSGRQFSNSRSEMNVSTLELGDSALYLCASSPGTERTGELFFGEGSRLTVL.

This clonotype was detected a few times. The chain recombines TRBV12-3 or TRBV12-4 with TRBJ1-2; 7 bases line up with TRBD1. This CDR3 region has 13 residues. V was pared by 2 bases and J by 5 bases, with 2 bases of the junction left unmatched. The CDR3 nucleotides are TGTGCCAGCAGTTTATTGGGACAGTATGGCTACACCTTC. Protein: CASSLLGQYGYTF.

The table lists this clonotype with many counts. The rearrangement links TRBV4-2 to TRBJ1-1, with 7 bases that match TRBD1. V was clipped by 4 bases and J by 4 bases; unmatched bases: 12. The CDR3 has 16 amino acids. Germline V gene data show CDR1 as LGHNA and CDR2 as YNFKEQ. The CDR3 DNA is TGTGCCAGCAGCCCAACTAAGACAGGGATCAGCACTGAAGCTTTCTTT. It codes for CASSPTKTGISTEAFF.

This clonotype was seen many times. The chain links TRBV6-1 to TRBJ1-4; a weak D match, TRBD1 (6 bases). The CDR3 sequence is 16 residues long. Per germline, CDR1 MNHNS and CDR2 SASEGT. V lost 0 bases to trimming and J lost 4 bases, with 12 bases between them. CDR3 sequence (DNA): TGTGCCAGCAGTGAAGCCCTCGGGGGCAGTAATGAAAAACTGTTTTTT. It yields the protein CASSEALGGSNEKLFF.

V gene TRBV7-2 combines with J gene TRBJ2-3, with no clear D. Germline V lookup: CDR1 SGHTA, CDR2 FQGNSA. The germline V and J ends were trimmed by 4 bases and 1 base, with 9 bases remaining between them. The CDR3 totals 14 residues. CDR3 loop: CASSSGSRTDTQYF. CDR3 DNA sequence: TGTGCCAGCAGCTCGGGCTCTCGCACAGATACGCAGTATTTT.

This clonotype turned up a few times. The rearrangement uses TRBV19 and TRBJ2-7; 9 bases are a match to TRBD1. Trimming removed 5 bases from V and 3 bases from J; junction bases left unmatched: 8. CDR3 length: 15 residues. Germline V CDR1 and CDR2: LNHDA, SQIVND (reference sequence). The CDR3, as DNA: TGTGCCAGTAGTCCTCGAGGGACAGGGCGCTACGAGCAGTACTTC. It translates to CASSPRGTGRYEQYF.

This clonotype was seen ten or more times. V and J are TRBV29-1 and TRBJ2-2; 10 bases are shared with TRBD2. Germline V gene sequence: CDR1 SQVTM, CDR2 ANQGSEA. This CDR3 contains 16 residues. With 3 bases clipped from V and 4 bases from J, the junction kept 8 bases outside the gene matches. The CDR3 coding sequence is TGCAGCGTTGAGGAGCGGGAGGGCCTGGTCACCGGGGAGCTGTTTTTT. Residues: CSVEEREGLVTGELFF.

This clonotype has a count of ten or more. The DNA of the CDR3 is TGCAGCGTTGGGCACTTGAACACTGAAGCTTTCTTT. It yields the protein CSVGHLNTEAFF. The V gene is TRBV29-1, the J gene TRBJ1-1; D is unclear. The V gene's germline CDR1 is SQVTM and CDR2 ANQGSEA. The CDR3 is 12 residues long. Trimming took 4 bases from V and 0 from J, leaving 6 bases between them.

The chain couples TRBV5-1 to TRBJ2-1, with D unclear. The germline V gene encodes CDR1 SGHRS and CDR2 YFSETQ. The V gene lost 0 bases and the J gene lost 15 bases, with 13 bases spanning the gap. This CDR3 is 12 amino acids long. CDR3 region: CASSLDGIRRFF. DNA for the CDR3: TGCGCCAGCAGCTTGGATGGGATCCGAAGGTTCTTC.

The chain couples TRBV9 to TRBJ2-5; 10 bases agree with TRBD2. The CDR3 consists of 15 residues. Per the germline V gene, CDR1 is SGDLS and CDR2 is YYNGEE. V was clipped by 3 bases and J by 5 bases; unmatched bases: 7. This CDR3 reads CASSGGLAGEETQYF. CDR3 coding DNA: TGTGCCAGCAGCGGAGGGCTAGCGGGAGAGGAGACCCAGTACTTC.